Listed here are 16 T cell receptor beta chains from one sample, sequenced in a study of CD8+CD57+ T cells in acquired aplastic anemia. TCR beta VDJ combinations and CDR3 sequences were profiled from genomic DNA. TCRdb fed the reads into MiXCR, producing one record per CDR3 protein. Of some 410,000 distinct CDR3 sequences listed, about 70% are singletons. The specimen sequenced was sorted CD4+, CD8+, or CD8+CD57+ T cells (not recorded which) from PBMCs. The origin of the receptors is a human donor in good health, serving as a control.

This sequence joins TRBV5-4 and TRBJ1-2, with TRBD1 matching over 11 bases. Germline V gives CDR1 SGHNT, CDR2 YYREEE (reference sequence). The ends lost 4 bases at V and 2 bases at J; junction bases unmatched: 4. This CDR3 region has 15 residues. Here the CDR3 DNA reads TGTGCCAGCAGCATAGGGACAGGGGGGAACTATGGCTACACCTTC. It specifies CASSIGTGGNYGYTF.

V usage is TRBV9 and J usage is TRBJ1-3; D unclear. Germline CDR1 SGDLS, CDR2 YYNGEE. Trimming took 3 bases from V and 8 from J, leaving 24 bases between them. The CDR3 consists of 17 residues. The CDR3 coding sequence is TGTGCCAGCAGCGAAGTCGCCGGGTCCGAGTGGGCAGACACCATATATTTT. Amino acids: CASSEVAGSEWADTIYF. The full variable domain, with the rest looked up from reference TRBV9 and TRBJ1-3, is DSGVTQTPKHLITATGQRVTLRCSPRSGDLSVYWYQQSLDQGLQFLIQYYNGEERAKGNILERFSAQQFPDLHSELNLSSLELGDSALYFCASSEVAGSEWADTIYFGEGSWLTVV.

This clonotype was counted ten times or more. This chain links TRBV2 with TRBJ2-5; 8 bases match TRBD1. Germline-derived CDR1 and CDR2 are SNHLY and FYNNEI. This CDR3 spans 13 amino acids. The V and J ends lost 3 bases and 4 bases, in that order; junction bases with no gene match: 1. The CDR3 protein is CASSEDRVETQYF. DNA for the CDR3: TGTGCCAGCAGTGAGGACAGGGTAGAGACCCAGTACTTC.

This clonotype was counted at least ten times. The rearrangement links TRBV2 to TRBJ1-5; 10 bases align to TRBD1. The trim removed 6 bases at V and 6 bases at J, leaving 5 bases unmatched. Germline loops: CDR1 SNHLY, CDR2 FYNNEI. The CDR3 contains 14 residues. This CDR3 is CASRDRGNSQPQHF. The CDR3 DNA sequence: TGTGCCAGCAGGGACAGGGGGAACAGTCAGCCCCAGCATTTT.

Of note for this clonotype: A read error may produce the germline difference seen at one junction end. The CDR3 region has the DNA TGTGCCAGCAGCGTACTGGACAGCACTAACTATGTCTACTTT. Translation: CASSVLDSTNYVYF. This rearrangement joins TRBV9 to TRBJ1-6; D is perhaps TRBD1 (6 bases). The germline V gene encodes CDR1 SGDLS and CDR2 YYNGEE. This CDR3 spans 14 amino acids.

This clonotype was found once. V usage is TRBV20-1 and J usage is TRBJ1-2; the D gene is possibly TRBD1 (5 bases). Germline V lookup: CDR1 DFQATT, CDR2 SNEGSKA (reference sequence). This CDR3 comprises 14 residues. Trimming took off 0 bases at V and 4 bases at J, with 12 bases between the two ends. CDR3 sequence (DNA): TGCAGTGCTAGAGACGACGGGGCCTTCTATGGCTACACCTTC. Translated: CSARDDGAFYGYTF.

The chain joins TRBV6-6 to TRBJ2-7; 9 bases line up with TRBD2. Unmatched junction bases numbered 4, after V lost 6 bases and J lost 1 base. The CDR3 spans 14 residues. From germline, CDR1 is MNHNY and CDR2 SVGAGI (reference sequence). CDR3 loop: CASSPSGASYEQYF. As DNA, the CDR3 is TGTGCCAGCAGCCCTAGCGGGGCATCCTACGAGCAGTACTTC.

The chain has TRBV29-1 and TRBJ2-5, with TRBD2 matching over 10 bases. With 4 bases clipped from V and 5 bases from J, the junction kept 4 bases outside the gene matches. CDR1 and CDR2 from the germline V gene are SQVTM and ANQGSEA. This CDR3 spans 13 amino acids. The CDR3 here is CSVGVTSGETQYF. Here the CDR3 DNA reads TGCAGCGTTGGCGTGACTAGCGGGGAGACCCAGTACTTC.

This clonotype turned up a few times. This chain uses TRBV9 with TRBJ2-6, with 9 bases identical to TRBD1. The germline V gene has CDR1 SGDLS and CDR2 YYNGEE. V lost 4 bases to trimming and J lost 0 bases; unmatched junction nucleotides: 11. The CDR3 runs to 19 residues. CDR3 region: CASSQGGGQGASGANVLTF. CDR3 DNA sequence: TGTGCCAGCAGCCAAGGGGGGGGACAGGGAGCCTCTGGGGCCAACGTCCTGACTTTC. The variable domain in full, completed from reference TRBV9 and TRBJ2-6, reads DSGVTQTPKHLITATGQRVTLRCSPRSGDLSVYWYQQSLDQGLQFLIQYYNGEERAKGNILERFSAQQFPDLHSELNLSSLELGDSALYFCASSQGGGQGASGANVLTFGAGSRLTVL.

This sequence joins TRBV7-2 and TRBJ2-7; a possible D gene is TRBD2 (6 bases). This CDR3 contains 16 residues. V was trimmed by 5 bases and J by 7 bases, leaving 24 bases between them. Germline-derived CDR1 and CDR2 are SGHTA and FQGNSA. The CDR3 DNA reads TGTGCCAGCAGCCCCGGGATGGGCGGGCTGGGGAGGGAGCAGTACTTC. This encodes CASSPGMGGLGREQYF.

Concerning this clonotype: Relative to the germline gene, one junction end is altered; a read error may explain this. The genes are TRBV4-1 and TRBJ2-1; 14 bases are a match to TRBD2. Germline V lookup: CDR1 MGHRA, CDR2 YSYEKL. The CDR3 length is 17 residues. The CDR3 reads CASSQVGLAGGYNEQFF. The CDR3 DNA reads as TGTGCCAGCAGCCAAGTTGGACTAGCGGGGGGATACAATGAGCAGTTCTTC.

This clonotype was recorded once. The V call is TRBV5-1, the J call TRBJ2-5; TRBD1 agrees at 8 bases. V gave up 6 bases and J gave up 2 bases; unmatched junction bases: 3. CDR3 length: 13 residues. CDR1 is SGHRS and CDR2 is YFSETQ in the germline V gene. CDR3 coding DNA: TGCGCCAGCACCAGACAGGGGCAAGAGACCCAGTACTTC. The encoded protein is CASTRQGQETQYF.

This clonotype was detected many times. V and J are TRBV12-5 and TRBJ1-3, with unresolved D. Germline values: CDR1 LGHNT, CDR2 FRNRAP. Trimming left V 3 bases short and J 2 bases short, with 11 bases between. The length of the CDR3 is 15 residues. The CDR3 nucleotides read TGTGCTAGTGGTTTCGTCGGGGTTACTGGAAACACCATATATTTT. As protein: CASGFVGVTGNTIYF.

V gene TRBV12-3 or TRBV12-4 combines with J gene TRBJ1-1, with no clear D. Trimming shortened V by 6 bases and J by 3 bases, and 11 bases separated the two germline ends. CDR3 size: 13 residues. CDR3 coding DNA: TGTGCCAGCAGCCCACCGGGCTACACTGAAGCTTTCTTT. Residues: CASSPPGYTEAFF.

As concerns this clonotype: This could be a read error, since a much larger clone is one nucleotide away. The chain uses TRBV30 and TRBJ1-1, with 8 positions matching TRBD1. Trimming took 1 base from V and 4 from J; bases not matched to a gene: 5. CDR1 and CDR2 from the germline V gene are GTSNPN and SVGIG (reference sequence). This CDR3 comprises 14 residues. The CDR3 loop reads CAWSEGQGTTEAFF. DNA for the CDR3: TGTGCCTGGAGTGAAGGACAGGGAACCACTGAAGCTTTCTTT.

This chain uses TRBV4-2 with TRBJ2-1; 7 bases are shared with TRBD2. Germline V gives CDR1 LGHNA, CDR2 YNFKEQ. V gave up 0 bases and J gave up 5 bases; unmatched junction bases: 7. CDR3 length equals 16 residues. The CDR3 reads CASSQEGLAGHNEQFF. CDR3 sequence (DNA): TGTGCCAGCAGCCAAGAGGGGTTAGCGGGCCACAATGAGCAGTTCTTC.